This TCR beta chain is drawn from a study of T-cell reconstitution after alpha-beta-depleted transplantation in children. Notes on the study in general: Surviving thymic progenitors and recipient T cells were the source of high TCRbeta diversity at day 60 in some patients. Reports say that about two months after transplant, the alpha-beta T cells came out of several hundred graft clones that had expanded. Newly generated T cells supplied most T-cell counts and diversity one year post-transplant.

This clonotype was seen more than once but under ten times. Its target is unknown. Preparation of the TCRbeta library involved a method that used unique molecular identifiers. TCRdb used MiXCR to reprocess the PCR reads, holding one entry per CDR3 protein. The table records 610,000 or so distinct CDR3 sequences, about a quarter of them present only once. Germline V gene lookup returns CDR1 MNHEY and CDR2 SMNVEV (reference sequence). The CDR3 sequence is 15 residues long. The V end was cut by 6 bases, the J end by 1 base, with 15 bases between. The source of this sequence is a boy younger than two with Wiskott-Aldrich syndrome, due to receive a stem cell transplant. Here the sequenced sample was PBMCs, taken before TCRalphabeta/CD19-depleted stem cell transplant. This chain connects TRBV27 to TRBJ1-2; D unclear. CDR3 protein: CASSSSRTVNYGYTF. The CDR3 region has the DNA TGTGCCAGCAGCTCAAGCCGAACAGTTAACTATGGCTACACCTTC.